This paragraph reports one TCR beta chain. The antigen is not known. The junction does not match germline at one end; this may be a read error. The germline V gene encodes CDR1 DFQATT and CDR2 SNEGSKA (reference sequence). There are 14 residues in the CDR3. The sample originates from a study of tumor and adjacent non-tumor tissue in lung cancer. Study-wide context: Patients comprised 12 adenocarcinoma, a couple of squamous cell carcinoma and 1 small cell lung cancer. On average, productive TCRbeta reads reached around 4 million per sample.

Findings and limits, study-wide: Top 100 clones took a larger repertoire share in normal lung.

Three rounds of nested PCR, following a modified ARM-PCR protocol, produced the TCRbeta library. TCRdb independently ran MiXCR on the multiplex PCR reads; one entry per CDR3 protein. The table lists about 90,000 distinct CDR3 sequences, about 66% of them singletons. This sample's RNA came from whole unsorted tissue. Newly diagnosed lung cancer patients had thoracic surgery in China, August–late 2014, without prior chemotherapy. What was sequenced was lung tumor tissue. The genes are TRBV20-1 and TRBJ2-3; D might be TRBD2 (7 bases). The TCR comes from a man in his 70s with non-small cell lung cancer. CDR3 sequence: CSGIGGARTDTHYF. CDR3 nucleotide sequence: TGCAGTGGCATTGGGGGGGCCCGCACGGATACGCATTATTTT.